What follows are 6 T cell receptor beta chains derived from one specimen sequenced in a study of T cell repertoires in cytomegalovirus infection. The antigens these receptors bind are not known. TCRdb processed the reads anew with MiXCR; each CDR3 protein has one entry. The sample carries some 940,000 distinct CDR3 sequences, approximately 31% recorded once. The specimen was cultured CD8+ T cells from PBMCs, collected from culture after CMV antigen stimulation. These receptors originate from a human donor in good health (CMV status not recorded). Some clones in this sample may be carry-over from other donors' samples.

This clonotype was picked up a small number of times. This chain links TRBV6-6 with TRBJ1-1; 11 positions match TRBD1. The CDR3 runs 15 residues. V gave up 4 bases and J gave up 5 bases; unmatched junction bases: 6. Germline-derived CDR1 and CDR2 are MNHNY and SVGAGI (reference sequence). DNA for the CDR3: TGTGCCAGCAGTTGGACAGGGGGCCAGGAGACTGAAGCTTTCTTT. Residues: CASSWTGGQETEAFF.

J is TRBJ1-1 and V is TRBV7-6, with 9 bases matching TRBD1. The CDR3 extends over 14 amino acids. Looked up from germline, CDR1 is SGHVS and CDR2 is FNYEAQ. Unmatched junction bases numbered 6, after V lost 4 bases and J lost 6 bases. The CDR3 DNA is TGTGCCAGCAGCTCCCGGGACAGGGTTCCTGAAGCTTTCTTT. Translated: CASSSRDRVPEAFF. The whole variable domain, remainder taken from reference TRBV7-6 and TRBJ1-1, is GAGVSQSPRYKVTKRGQDVALRCDPISGHVSLYWYRQALGQGPEFLTYFNYEAQQDKSGLPNDRFSAERPEGSISTLTIQRTEQRDSAMYRCASSSRDRVPEAFFGQGTRLTVV.

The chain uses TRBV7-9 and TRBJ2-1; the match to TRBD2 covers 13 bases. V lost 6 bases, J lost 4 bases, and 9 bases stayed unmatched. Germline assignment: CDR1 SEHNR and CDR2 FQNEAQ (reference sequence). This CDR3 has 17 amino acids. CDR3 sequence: CASRTQTSGGPYNEQFF. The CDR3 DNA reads TGTGCCAGCAGGACCCAGACTAGCGGGGGGCCGTACAATGAGCAGTTCTTC.

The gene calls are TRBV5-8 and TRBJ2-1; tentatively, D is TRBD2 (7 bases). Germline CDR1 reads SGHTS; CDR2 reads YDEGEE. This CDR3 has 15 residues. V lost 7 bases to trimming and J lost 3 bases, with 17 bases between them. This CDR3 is CASSFRGGNYNEQFF. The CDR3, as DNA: TGTGCCAGCTCCTTTAGGGGGGGGAACTACAATGAGCAGTTCTTC.

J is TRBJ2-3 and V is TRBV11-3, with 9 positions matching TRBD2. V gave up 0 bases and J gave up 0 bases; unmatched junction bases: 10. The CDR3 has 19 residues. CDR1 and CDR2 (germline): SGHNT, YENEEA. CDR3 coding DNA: TGTGCCAGCAGCTTAGATCGCCCGGGACTAGCCCAAAGCACAGATACGCAGTATTTT. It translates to CASSLDRPGLAQSTDTQYF.

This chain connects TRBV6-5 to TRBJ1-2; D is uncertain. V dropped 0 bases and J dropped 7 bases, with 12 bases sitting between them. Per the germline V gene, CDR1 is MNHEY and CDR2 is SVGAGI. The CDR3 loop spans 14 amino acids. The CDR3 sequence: CASSYSGPGGGYTF. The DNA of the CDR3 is TGTGCCAGCAGTTACTCAGGGCCCGGCGGTGGCTACACCTTC.